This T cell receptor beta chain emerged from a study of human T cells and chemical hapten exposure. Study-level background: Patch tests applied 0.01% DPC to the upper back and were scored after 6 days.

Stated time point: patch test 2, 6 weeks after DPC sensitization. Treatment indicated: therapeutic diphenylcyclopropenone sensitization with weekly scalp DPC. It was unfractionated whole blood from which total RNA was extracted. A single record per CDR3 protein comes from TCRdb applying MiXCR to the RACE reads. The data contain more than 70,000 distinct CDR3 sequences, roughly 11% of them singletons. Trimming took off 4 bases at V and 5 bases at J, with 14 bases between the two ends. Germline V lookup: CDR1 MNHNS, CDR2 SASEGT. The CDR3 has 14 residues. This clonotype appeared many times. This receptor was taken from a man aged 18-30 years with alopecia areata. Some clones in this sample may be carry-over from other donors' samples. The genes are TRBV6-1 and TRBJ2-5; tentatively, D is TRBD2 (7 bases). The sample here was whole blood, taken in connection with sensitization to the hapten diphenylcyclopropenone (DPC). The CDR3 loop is CASSGRGGRETQYF. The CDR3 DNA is TGTGCCAGCAGTGGAAGGGGGGGCCGTGAGACCCAGTACTTC.